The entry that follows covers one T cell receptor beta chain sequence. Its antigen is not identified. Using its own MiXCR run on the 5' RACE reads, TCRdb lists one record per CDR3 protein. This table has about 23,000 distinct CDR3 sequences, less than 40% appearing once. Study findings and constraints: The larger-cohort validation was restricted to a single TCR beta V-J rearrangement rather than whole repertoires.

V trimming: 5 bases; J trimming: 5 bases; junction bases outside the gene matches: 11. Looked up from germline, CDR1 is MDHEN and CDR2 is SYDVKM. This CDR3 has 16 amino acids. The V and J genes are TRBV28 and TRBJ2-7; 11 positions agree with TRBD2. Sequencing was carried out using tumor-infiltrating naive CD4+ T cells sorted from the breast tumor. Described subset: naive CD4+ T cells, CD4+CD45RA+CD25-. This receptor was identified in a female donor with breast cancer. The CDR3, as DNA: TGTGCCAGCAGTAGAGCTAGCGGGAGGTCCTGGGACGAGCAGTACTTC. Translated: CASSRASGRSWDEQYF.